One sample yielded the 32 T cell receptor beta chains listed below, sequenced in a study of T cell repertoires in cytomegalovirus infection. TCRdb redid the calling of the reads with MiXCR, one entry per CDR3 protein. The profile shows 200,000 to 300,000 distinct CDR3 sequences, more than 9% of them singletons. Source material: PBMCs. The receptors derive from a human donor in good health (CMV status not recorded). Some clones in this sample may be carry-over from other donors' samples.

Ten or more counts support this clonotype. V and J are TRBV6-2 or TRBV6-3 and TRBJ1-2, with D hard to call. This CDR3 is built from 14 residues. V was trimmed by 2 bases and J by 0 bases, leaving 7 bases between them. Germline loops: CDR1 MNHEY, CDR2 SVGEGT. The CDR3 loop reads CASSYGGANYGYTF. The DNA of the CDR3 is TGTGCCAGCAGTTACGGCGGGGCTAACTATGGCTACACCTTC.

This clonotype was observed many times. The rearrangement links TRBV7-2 to TRBJ2-1, with 9 bases matching TRBD2. V lost 1 base and J lost 5; bases outside the gene matches: 3. CDR1 and CDR2 from the germline V gene are SGHTA and FQGNSA. This CDR3 has 15 amino acids. CDR3 amino acids: CASSLVAGGNNEQFF. As DNA, the CDR3 is TGTGCCAGCAGCTTAGTTGCGGGAGGGAACAATGAGCAGTTCTTC.

The sample holds many counts of this clonotype. The chain couples TRBV7-9 to TRBJ2-5, with D hard to call. CDR1 and CDR2 (germline): SEHNR, FQNEAQ (reference sequence). The CDR3 sequence is 13 residues long. V was trimmed by 5 bases and J by 0 bases, leaving 7 bases between them. DNA of the CDR3: TGTGCCAGCAGCCAGGTGAACCAAGAGACCCAGTACTTC. It is translated as CASSQVNQETQYF.

Points on this clonotype: A much larger clonotype is one base distant, so this may be a read error. The chain links TRBV14 to TRBJ2-7; D not certain. Germline V gene lookup returns CDR1 SGHDN and CDR2 FVKESK. The CDR3 is 11 amino acids. The V gene lost 2 bases and the J gene lost 3 bases, with 2 bases spanning the gap. This CDR3 reads CASSQFYEQYF. The CDR3 nucleotides read TGTGCCAGCAGCCAATTCTACGAGCAGTACTTC.

The table lists this clonotype with many counts. J is TRBJ2-1 and V is TRBV28; TRBD2 matches 8 bases. Germline CDR1 and CDR2: MDHEN and SYDVKM. The CDR3 is made up of 13 amino acids. Germline trimming cut 10 bases from V and 5 bases from J; bases unmatched to any gene: 7. This CDR3 reads CAIAGTGNNEQFF. The CDR3 nucleotides are TGTGCCATAGCGGGAACGGGGAACAATGAGCAGTTCTTC.

Ten or more counts support this clonotype. This chain uses TRBV11-3 with TRBJ1-2, with D perhaps TRBD1 (6 bases). Trimming stripped 4 bases from V and 7 bases from J, with 22 bases between. Per germline, CDR1 SGHNT and CDR2 YENEEA. This CDR3 has 16 residues. The CDR3 DNA reads TGTGCCAGCAGCTCAAACCCGGACAGCTCTCTTGGTGGCTACACCTTC. Encoded protein: CASSSNPDSSLGGYTF.

This clonotype was counted at least ten times. The chain recombines TRBV6-4 with TRBJ2-1; the D gene is possibly TRBD2 (6 bases). This CDR3 has 13 amino acids. Trimming shortened V by 4 bases and J by 9 bases, and 13 bases separated the two germline ends. In germline, CDR1 is MRHNA, CDR2 SNTAGT. CDR3 loop: CASSVSGLGEQFF. DNA of the CDR3: TGTGCCAGCAGTGTATCGGGACTCGGTGAGCAGTTCTTC.

The sample holds many counts of this clonotype. V usage is TRBV11-1 and J usage is TRBJ2-7; D perhaps matches TRBD2 (5 bases). V lost 5 bases, J lost 0 bases, and 11 bases lay in between. The V gene's germline CDR1 is SGHAT and CDR2 FQDESV (reference sequence). The CDR3 covers 14 residues. CDR3: CASSQDWSSYEQYF. In DNA form, the CDR3 reads TGTGCCAGCAGCCAGGACTGGAGCTCCTACGAGCAGTACTTC.

The rearrangement links TRBV10-3 to TRBJ2-5; D might be TRBD1 or TRBD2, each matching 6 bases. Between the trimmed V and J ends, which lost 3 bases and 7 bases, there was a span of 18 bases. Germline V gives CDR1 ENHRY, CDR2 SYGVKD. The CDR3 has 15 amino acids. This CDR3 reads CAISEDRDLGGTQYF. CDR3 coding DNA: TGTGCCATCAGTGAAGACCGGGACTTAGGGGGGACCCAGTACTTC.

This clonotype was detected a few times. The chain is built from TRBV5-4 and TRBJ2-5; D may correspond to TRBD1 or TRBD2 (5 bases each). The length of the CDR3 is 14 residues. Deletions cut 0 bases from V and 5 bases from J, with 11 bases between. The germline V gene encodes CDR1 SGHNT and CDR2 YYREEE (reference sequence). The CDR3 DNA reads TGTGCCAGCAGCTTGGAGATCTGGGGGGAGACCCAGTACTTC. It yields the protein CASSLEIWGETQYF.

V and J are TRBV14 and TRBJ1-2; D is possibly TRBD1 (5 bases). The V end lost 1 base, the J end lost 4 bases, and 16 bases lay between the germline ends. The CDR3 sequence is 16 residues long. Per the germline V gene, CDR1 is SGHDN and CDR2 is FVKESK. The CDR3 loop is CASSQALGDKGYGYTF. The CDR3 DNA reads as TGTGCCAGCAGCCAAGCCTTAGGGGATAAAGGCTATGGCTACACCTTC.

This clonotype was counted at least ten times. The V gene is TRBV7-2, the J gene TRBJ2-5, with 7 nucleotides matching TRBD1. The CDR3 covers 17 residues. Trimming at V came to 1 base and at J to 1 base, leaving 9 bases not matched to a gene. From germline, CDR1 is SGHTA and CDR2 FQGNSA. The CDR3 sequence is CASSLGDRVGGQETQYF. Here the CDR3 DNA reads TGTGCCAGCAGCTTAGGAGACAGGGTCGGTGGCCAAGAGACCCAGTACTTC.

This clonotype was detected ten times or more. This chain uses TRBV6-2 or TRBV6-3 with TRBJ2-7, with D hard to call. The CDR3 runs 13 residues. Trimming pared 5 bases from V and 4 bases from J, leaving 12 bases between. CDR1 MNHEY and CDR2 SVGEGT come from the germline V gene. The CDR3 coding sequence is TGTGCCAGCAGTATCCGGGTCGGATACGAGCAGTACTTC. It encodes CASSIRVGYEQYF.

On this clonotype itself: Possible read error: a much larger clone is one base away. The gene calls are TRBV5-1 and TRBJ2-2; D is perhaps TRBD1 or TRBD2 (5 bases each). Trimming removed 1 base at V and 9 bases at J, with 16 bases between. The germline V gene encodes CDR1 SGHRS and CDR2 YFSETQ. CDR3 length: 15 residues. CDR3 sequence reads: CASSLSQATTRELFF. The CDR3 DNA reads TGCGCCAGCAGCTTGTCACAGGCGACTACCAGGGAGCTGTTTTTT.

This clonotype occurred many times. V and J are TRBV7-9 and TRBJ1-2; a possible D gene is TRBD1 (5 bases). From germline, CDR1 is SEHNR and CDR2 FQNEAQ (reference sequence). This CDR3 has 14 amino acids. Trimming removed 4 bases at V and 6 bases at J, with 15 bases between. The CDR3 nucleotides are TGTGCCAGCAGCTCGACCGGGACTCAGCATGGCTACACCTTC. Translation gives CASSSTGTQHGYTF.

This chain uses TRBV2 with TRBJ2-2; 8 nucleotides line up with TRBD2. Germline CDR1 reads SNHLY; CDR2 reads FYNNEI. Trimming removed 6 bases from V and 6 bases from J; junction bases left unmatched: 9. The CDR3 covers 15 residues. CDR3 coding DNA: TGTGCCAGCAGGGTACCAGCGGGAGCGGCCGGGGAGCTGTTTTTT. It encodes CASRVPAGAAGELFF. The whole variable domain, remainder taken from reference TRBV2 and TRBJ2-2, is EPEVTQTPSHQVTQMGQEVILRCVPISNHLYFYWYRQILGQKVEFLVSFYNNEISEKSEIFDDQFSVERPDGSNFTLKIRSTKLEDSAMYFCASRVPAGAAGELFFGEGSRLTVL.

This clonotype was detected ten times or more. The chain recombines TRBV7-2 with TRBJ2-5, with 9 positions matching TRBD2. Trimming cost V 6 bases and J 5 bases; bases outside gene matches: 10. The CDR3 sequence is 15 residues long. CDR1 and CDR2 from the germline V gene are SGHTA and FQGNSA. For the CDR3, the DNA is TGTGCCAGCAGTCACGACGGACTAGCGTGGGAGACCCAGTACTTC. It is translated as CASSHDGLAWETQYF. The entire variable domain, with the rest obtained from reference TRBV7-2 and TRBJ2-5, is as follows: GAGVSQSPSNKVTEKGKDVELRCDPISGHTALYWYRQSLGQGLEFLIYFQGNSAPDKSGLPSDRFSAERTGGSVSTLTIQRTQQEDSAVYLCASSHDGLAWETQYFGPGTRLLVL.

This clonotype was seen a few times. The chain joins TRBV18 to TRBJ2-2; D is perhaps TRBD1 (6 bases). V lost 0 bases and J lost 1, with 9 bases in between. This CDR3 is 16 amino acids long. Germline CDR1 and CDR2: KGHSH and LQKENI. The CDR3 spells CASSPPGRGNTGELFF. The CDR3 DNA follows: TGTGCCAGCTCACCACCGGGCAGGGGGAACACCGGGGAGCTGTTTTTT. The full variable domain, in which reference TRBV18 and TRBJ2-2 provide the parts outside the CDR3, is NAGVMQNPRHLVRRRGQEARLRCSPMKGHSHVYWYRQLPEEGLKFMVYLQKENIIDESGMPKERFSAEFPKEGPSILRIQQVVRGDSAAYFCASSPPGRGNTGELFFGEGSRLTVL.

The V call is TRBV19, the J call TRBJ1-5; 8 positions agree with TRBD1. Germline CDR1 and CDR2: LNHDA and SQIVND (reference sequence). The CDR3 totals 14 residues. The ends lost 4 bases at V and 6 bases at J; junction bases unmatched: 5. Here the CDR3 DNA reads TGTGCCAGTAGTACAGGGGGCAGCGGTCAGCCCCAGCATTTT. Encoded protein: CASSTGGSGQPQHF.

This clonotype was recorded many times. The chain has TRBV7-2 and TRBJ1-6; 11 bases align to TRBD1. Germline CDR1 is SGHTA and CDR2 is FQGNSA. V shed 7 bases and J 8 bases; nucleotides not matched to a gene: 7. The CDR3 runs to 15 residues. The CDR3 coding sequence is TGTGCCAGCACCCTGAAGGGACAGGGGGATTCACCCCTCCACTTT. Amino acids: CASTLKGQGDSPLHF.

This clonotype was seen many times. The rearrangement joins TRBV20-1 to TRBJ2-5; possibly TRBD2 for D (6 bases). The CDR3 consists of 13 residues. V dropped 0 bases and J dropped 2 bases, with 7 bases sitting between them. Germline CDR1 and CDR2: DFQATT and SNEGSKA (reference sequence). The CDR3: CSARDLAQETQYF. CDR3 sequence (DNA): TGCAGTGCTAGAGATCTAGCGCAAGAGACCCAGTACTTC.

This clonotype was counted once. The CDR3, as DNA: TGTGCCAGCAGCTCCCACGACAGGGGGCCCGAGCAGTACTTC. This encodes CASSSHDRGPEQYF. V gene TRBV7-6 combines with J gene TRBJ2-7, with TRBD1 matching over 10 bases. CDR1 SGHVS and CDR2 FNYEAQ come from the germline V gene. CDR3 length: 14 residues. Trimming cost V 4 bases and J 6 bases; bases outside gene matches: 6.

This clonotype was counted ten times or more. V usage is TRBV19 and J usage is TRBJ1-6; 7 bases match TRBD1. CDR3 length: 18 amino acids. Trimming at V came to 6 bases and at J to 10 bases, leaving 21 bases not matched to a gene. Looked up from germline, CDR1 is LNHDA and CDR2 is SQIVND (reference sequence). In nucleotides, the CDR3 is TGTGCCAGTAGCACCCCCTTGACAGGGTTCGAGAAGAAATCACCCCTCCACTTT. Protein product: CASSTPLTGFEKKSPLHF.

This clonotype was seen repeatedly, ten times or more. The chain combines TRBV7-9 with TRBJ1-3; TRBD1 aligns across 9 bases. This CDR3 is built from 15 residues. CDR1 and CDR2 (germline): SEHNR, FQNEAQ (reference sequence). V shed 5 bases and J 0 bases; nucleotides not matched to a gene: 2. The CDR3 DNA sequence: TGTGCCAGCAGCCTGACAGGGGGCTCTGGAAACACCATATATTTT. Translating gives CASSLTGGSGNTIYF.

The chain is built from TRBV20-1 and TRBJ1-1; D might be TRBD1 (5 bases). The CDR3 length is 13 residues. Looked up from germline, CDR1 is DFQATT and CDR2 is SNEGSKA (reference sequence). V was cut by 5 bases and J by 1 base, with 11 bases left in between. CDR3: CSADDGGNTEAFF. CDR3 DNA sequence: TGCAGTGCTGACGACGGGGGGAACACTGAAGCTTTCTTT.

This clonotype was picked up a small number of times. This sequence joins TRBV4-3 and TRBJ1-3, with a tentative D call TRBD1 (5 bases). Germline-derived CDR1 and CDR2 are LGHNA and YSLEER. V was clipped by 4 bases and J by 1 base, with 11 bases between them. This CDR3 is 15 amino acids long. CDR3 in DNA: TGCGCCAGCAGCCGCGACCAGGGATCTGGAAACACCATATATTTT. Translating it yields CASSRDQGSGNTIYF.

This clonotype was detected only a few times. This chain joins TRBV28 and TRBJ2-3; D is unclear. The V gene's germline CDR1 is MDHEN and CDR2 SYDVKM. CDR3 size: 15 residues. V lost 1 base and J lost 1, with 9 bases in between. CDR3 in DNA: TGTGCCAGCAGTTTATTGGGGAAGGGCACAGATACGCAGTATTTT. It translates to CASSLLGKGTDTQYF.

V and J are TRBV14 and TRBJ2-5; possible D gene TRBD1, 6 bases. CDR1 is SGHDN, CDR2 FVKESK, per germline. Trimming removed 2 bases at V and 1 base at J, with 11 bases between. This CDR3 is built from 15 residues. The CDR3: CASSQNWGPQETQYF. The CDR3 nucleotides read TGTGCCAGCAGCCAAAACTGGGGGCCCCAAGAGACCCAGTACTTC.

This clonotype was detected ten times or more. The V gene is TRBV29-1, the J gene TRBJ2-1, with 7 bases fitting TRBD1. V trimming: 5 bases; J trimming: 9 bases; junction bases outside the gene matches: 4. In germline, CDR1 is SQVTM, CDR2 ANQGSEA. CDR3 size: 11 residues. This CDR3 reads CSVRPGGEQFF. The CDR3 DNA reads as TGCAGCGTTCGGCCAGGGGGTGAGCAGTTCTTC.

The table lists this clonotype with many counts. The chain couples TRBV5-1 to TRBJ2-4; possible D gene TRBD1, 5 bases. Looked up from germline, CDR1 is SGHRS and CDR2 is YFSETQ. V was clipped by 3 bases and J by 0 bases, with 10 bases between them. The CDR3 length is 15 residues. CDR3 sequence (DNA): TGCGCCAGCAGCTGGGGCGAGCTAGCCAAAAACATTCAGTACTTC. Translating it yields CASSWGELAKNIQYF.

This clonotype occurred many times. The CDR3 region is CASSEAGSTEAFF. The CDR3 DNA sequence: TGTGCCAGCAGTGAGGCAGGGAGCACTGAAGCTTTCTTT. The chain links TRBV25-1 to TRBJ1-1; perhaps TRBD1 as D (5 bases). The CDR3 loop spans 13 amino acids. V was cut by 3 bases and J by 4 bases, with 9 bases left in between. Germline V gene sequence: CDR1 MGHDK, CDR2 SYGVNS.

The rearrangement uses TRBV5-1 and TRBJ1-4; no definite D call. The CDR3 is made up of 13 amino acids. The germline V gene has CDR1 SGHRS and CDR2 YFSETQ. V dropped 0 bases and J dropped 8 bases, with 8 bases sitting between them. The CDR3 DNA is TGCGCCAGCAGCTTGGAGTTGCGGGAAAAACTGTTTTTT. It translates to CASSLELREKLFF. Drawing the rest from reference TRBV5-1 and TRBJ1-4, the complete variable domain is KAGVTQTPRYLIKTRGQQVTLSCSPISGHRSVSWYQQTPGQGLQFLFEYFSETQRNKGNFPGRFSGRQFSNSRSEMNVSTLELGDSALYLCASSLELREKLFFGSGTQLSVL.